The 3 T cell receptor beta chains presented below share a single source sample, sequenced in a study of blood T cell repertoires in COVID-19. The repertoire was sequenced with immunoSEQ multiplex PCR; TCRdb's copy has only in-frame clones and lacks some. The sample includes approximately 240,000 clones, 65% to 85% seen only once; the top ten take roughly 1.3%. Sequencing was performed on peripheral blood. Receptor source: a woman younger than 45 with COVID-19, enrolled during active disease.

This chain joins TRBV19 and TRBJ2-7, with 7 bases lining up with TRBD1. Germline V gene data show CDR1 as LNHDA and CDR2 as SQIVND (reference sequence). The CDR3 loop spans 15 amino acids. V lost 1 base and J lost 1; bases outside the gene matches: 4. The CDR3 coding sequence is TGTGCCAGTAGTATAGTGGGACAGCCTTCCTACGAGCAGTACTTC. This encodes CASSIVGQPSYEQYF. Full variable domain (outside the CDR3, taken from reference TRBV19 and TRBJ2-7): DGGITQSPKYLFRKEGQNVTLSCEQNLNHDAMYWYRQDPGQGLRLIYYSQIVNDFQKGDIAEGYSVSREKKESFPLTVTSAQKNPTAFYLCASSIVGQPSYEQYFGPGTRLTVT.

This chain uses TRBV10-3 with TRBJ2-3; 8 nucleotides align to TRBD2. CDR3 length: 15 amino acids. Germline CDR1 reads ENHRY; CDR2 reads SYGVKD. Germline trimming cut 3 bases from V and 2 bases from J; bases unmatched to any gene: 4. Here the CDR3 reads CAISDVAGITDTQYF. The DNA for the CDR3 is TGTGCCATCAGTGACGTAGCGGGGATCACAGATACGCAGTATTTT.

J is TRBJ1-5 and V is TRBV28; maybe TRBD1 (5 bases). Trimming left V 3 bases short and J 7 bases short, with 13 bases between. The CDR3 loop spans 14 amino acids. Germline CDR1 reads MDHEN; CDR2 reads SYDVKM. This chain's CDR3 is CASSLGQGGQPQHF. The CDR3 DNA is TGTGCCAGCAGTTTGGGCCAGGGAGGGCAGCCCCAGCATTTT.